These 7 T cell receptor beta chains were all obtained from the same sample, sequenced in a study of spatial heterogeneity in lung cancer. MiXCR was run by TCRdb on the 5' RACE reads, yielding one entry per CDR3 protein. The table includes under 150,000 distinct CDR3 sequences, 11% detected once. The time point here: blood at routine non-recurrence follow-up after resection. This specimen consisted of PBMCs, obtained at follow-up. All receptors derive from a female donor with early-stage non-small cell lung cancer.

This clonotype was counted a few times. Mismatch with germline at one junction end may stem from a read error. The CDR3 DNA follows: TGCAGTGCTAGAGATCATAAGACTAGAACCCCCCCATTT. Its translation: CSARDHKTRTPPF. This chain uses TRBV20-1 with TRBJ2-3; a weak D match, TRBD2 (6 bases). Germline V lookup: CDR1 DFQATT, CDR2 SNEGSKA (reference sequence). This CDR3 region has 13 residues.

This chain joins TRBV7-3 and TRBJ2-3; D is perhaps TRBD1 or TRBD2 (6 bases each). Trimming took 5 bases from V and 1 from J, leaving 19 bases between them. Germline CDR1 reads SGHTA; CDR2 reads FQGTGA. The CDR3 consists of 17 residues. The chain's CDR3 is CASSPRGVAGRTDTQYF. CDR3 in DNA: TGTGCCAGCAGCCCGAGGGGGGTGGCGGGCCGCACAGATACGCAGTATTTT.

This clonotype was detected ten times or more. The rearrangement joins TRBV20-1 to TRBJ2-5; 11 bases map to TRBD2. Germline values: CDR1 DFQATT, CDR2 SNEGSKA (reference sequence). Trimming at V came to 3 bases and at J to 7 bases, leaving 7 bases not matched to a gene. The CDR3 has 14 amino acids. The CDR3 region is CSASPPTSGTTQYF. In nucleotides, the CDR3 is TGCAGTGCTAGCCCCCCGACTAGCGGGACGACCCAGTACTTC.

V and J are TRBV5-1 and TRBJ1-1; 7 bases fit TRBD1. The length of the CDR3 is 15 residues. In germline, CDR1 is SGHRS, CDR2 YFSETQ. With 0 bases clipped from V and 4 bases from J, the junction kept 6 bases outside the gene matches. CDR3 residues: CASSLEGGRTTEAFF. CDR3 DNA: TGCGCCAGCAGCTTGGAAGGGGGCCGAACCACTGAAGCTTTCTTT.

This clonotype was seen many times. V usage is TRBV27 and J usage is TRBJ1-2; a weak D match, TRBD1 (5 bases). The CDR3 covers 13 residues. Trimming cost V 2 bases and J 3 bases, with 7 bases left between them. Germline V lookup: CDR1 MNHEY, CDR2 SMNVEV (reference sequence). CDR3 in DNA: TGTGCCAGCAGTTTACAGGGCTACTATGGCTACACCTTC. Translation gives CASSLQGYYGYTF.

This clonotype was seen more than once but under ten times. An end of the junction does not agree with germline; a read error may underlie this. CDR3 amino acids: CASSPPARQARF. The CDR3 DNA is TGTGCCAGCAGTCCCCCCGCGAGACAGGCAAGGTTC. The genes are TRBV6-6 and TRBJ2-7, with a tentative D call TRBD1 (6 bases). The V gene's germline CDR1 is MNHNY and CDR2 SVGAGI (reference sequence). CDR3 length: 12 residues.

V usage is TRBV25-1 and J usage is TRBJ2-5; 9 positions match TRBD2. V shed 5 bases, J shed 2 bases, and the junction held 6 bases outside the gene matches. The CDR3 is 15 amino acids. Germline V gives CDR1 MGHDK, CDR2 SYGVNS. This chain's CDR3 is CASSPRTSAQETQYF. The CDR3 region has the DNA TGTGCCAGCAGTCCCCGGACTAGCGCGCAAGAGACCCAGTACTTC.